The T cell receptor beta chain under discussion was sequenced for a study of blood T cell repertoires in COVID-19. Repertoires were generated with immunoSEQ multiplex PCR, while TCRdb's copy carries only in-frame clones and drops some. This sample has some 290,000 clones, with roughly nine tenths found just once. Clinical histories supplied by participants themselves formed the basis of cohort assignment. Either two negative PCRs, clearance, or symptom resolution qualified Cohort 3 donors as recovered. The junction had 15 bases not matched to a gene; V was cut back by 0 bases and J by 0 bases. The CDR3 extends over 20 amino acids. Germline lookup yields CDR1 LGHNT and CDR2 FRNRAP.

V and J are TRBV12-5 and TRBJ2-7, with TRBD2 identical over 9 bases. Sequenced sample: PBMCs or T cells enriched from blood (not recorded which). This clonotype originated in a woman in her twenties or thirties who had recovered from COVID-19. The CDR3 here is CASGLVLSRTSVSGSYEQYF. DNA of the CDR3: TGTGCTAGTGGTTTGGTACTCTCAAGGACTAGCGTTTCGGGCTCCTACGAGCAGTACTTC.